This TCR beta chain was sequenced for a study of T cells in Graves' hyperthyroidism and ophthalmopathy. The study's findings and limits: For ophthalmopathy, model prediction preceded onset by a median about six months.

This clonotype was counted many times. Its antigen remains unknown. From more than 9.5 ml of fresh peripheral blood, PBMCs were isolated. This CDR3 comprises 12 residues. CDR1 is MNHNY and CDR2 is SVGAGI in the germline V gene (reference sequence). Between the trimmed V and J ends, which lost 5 bases and 9 bases, there was a span of 13 bases. Amplification of TCR beta CDR3 regions was performed using RNA transcripts as template. The TCR CDR3 first-round RT-PCR relied on the HTBI primer set. From the multiplex PCR reads, TCRdb called clonotypes with MiXCR, one entry per CDR3 protein. The sample lists nearly 750,000 distinct CDR3 sequences, 35% occurring once.

The source material was blood. The receptor comes from a middle-aged woman with Graves' hyperthyroidism. The rearrangement uses TRBV6-6 and TRBJ1-1; D is perhaps TRBD1 (6 bases). The CDR3 is CASSLPGQQAFF. In DNA form, the CDR3 reads TGTGCCAGCAGTCTACCCGGACAGCAAGCTTTCTTT.